The 29 T cell receptor beta chains below all came from one sample that was sequenced in a study of shared clonotypes between healthy human individuals. Clones were read by immunoSEQ multiplex PCR, and TCRdb kept only the in-frame ones, dropping some. In the table there are about 2.4 million clones, 80% to 95% of which are singletons. Sequencing was done on a sample of naive CD4+ T cells from PBMCs. Sample subset: CD45RA+ positively selected. All receptors derive from a man between 18 and 35 years old in good health. Some clones in this sample may be carry-over from other donors' samples.

The gene calls are TRBV27 and TRBJ2-2; D tentatively fits TRBD1 or TRBD2 (6 bases each). The CDR3 is made up of 17 amino acids. Trimming removed 1 base at V and 7 bases at J, with 19 bases between. The V gene's germline CDR1 is MNHEY and CDR2 SMNVEV (reference sequence). The CDR3 sequence is CASSLFGGQGRSGELFF. The CDR3 DNA follows: TGTGCCAGCAGTTTATTTGGGGGGCAGGGGAGAAGCGGGGAGCTGTTTTTT.

The genes are TRBV30 and TRBJ2-1; 10 bases are shared with TRBD2. This CDR3 is built from 14 residues. The ends lost 6 bases at V and 4 bases at J; junction bases unmatched: 6. In germline, CDR1 is GTSNPN, CDR2 SVGIG (reference sequence). The CDR3 is CACPRTSGYNEQFF. CDR3 DNA sequence: TGTGCCTGCCCCCGGACTAGCGGATACAATGAGCAGTTCTTC.

The chain is built from TRBV6-1 and TRBJ1-2; unclear D gene. Germline V gene sequence: CDR1 MNHNS, CDR2 SASEGT. Trimming took off 3 bases at V and 4 bases at J, with 3 bases between the two ends. The CDR3 runs 11 residues. The chain's CDR3 is CASSDRYGYTF. Written as DNA, the CDR3 is TGTGCCAGCAGTGACCGCTATGGCTACACCTTC.

The J gene is TRBJ2-7, the V gene TRBV11-2; 10 bases are shared with TRBD2. This CDR3 is 16 amino acids long. Per the germline V gene, CDR1 is SGHAT and CDR2 is FQNNGV. V lost 5 bases to trimming and J lost 1 base; unmatched junction nucleotides: 8. The CDR3 sequence is CASSPKAGGDSYEQYF. Here the CDR3 DNA reads TGTGCCAGCAGCCCCAAAGCGGGAGGGGATTCCTACGAGCAGTACTTC.

As for this clone: This CDR3 is also generated by other DNA sequences in the sample. The CDR3 sequence is CASSGGRGTGELFF. The CDR3 coding sequence is TGTGCCAGCAGTGGGGGCAGGGGCACCGGGGAGCTGTTTTTT. The rearrangement joins TRBV2 to TRBJ2-2; a weak D match, TRBD1 (6 bases). The CDR3 runs 14 residues. Trimming cost V 4 bases and J 4 bases, with 10 bases left between them. The germline V gene has CDR1 SNHLY and CDR2 FYNNEI.

The V and J genes are TRBV28 and TRBJ2-3; TRBD1 aligns across 8 bases. Trimming at V came to 8 bases and at J to 0 bases, leaving 13 bases not matched to a gene. CDR1 is MDHEN, CDR2 SYDVKM, per germline. This CDR3 contains 17 residues. The chain's CDR3 is CASAQGDVGGSTDTQYF. The CDR3 DNA reads TGTGCCAGCGCACAGGGGGACGTCGGGGGTAGCACAGATACGCAGTATTTT.

The chain carries TRBV28 and TRBJ2-7; tentatively, D is TRBD1 (5 bases). Germline CDR1 is MDHEN and CDR2 is SYDVKM. Deletions cut 6 bases from V and 6 bases from J, with 15 bases between. The CDR3 extends over 13 amino acids. CDR3 in DNA: TGTGCCAGCAGCGGATCCAGGGTCCGCGAGCAGTACTTC. Translated: CASSGSRVREQYF.

The CDR3 reads CASSYFGQARNRINQPQHF. In DNA form, the CDR3 reads TGTGCCAGCAGTTACTTCGGACAGGCGAGAAATAGGATCAATCAGCCCCAGCATTTT. V gene TRBV28 combines with J gene TRBJ1-5; 7 positions match TRBD1. Germline V CDR1 and CDR2: MDHEN, SYDVKM. Trimming took 4 bases from V and 3 from J; bases not matched to a gene: 18. This CDR3 is built from 19 residues.

The chain has TRBV5-1 and TRBJ2-2, with TRBD1 matching over 7 bases. The CDR3 sequence is 16 residues long. Trimming removed 3 bases from V and 1 base from J; junction bases left unmatched: 6. Germline V CDR1 and CDR2: SGHRS, YFSETQ. The CDR3 loop reads CASSWTWTGNTGELFF. In DNA form, the CDR3 reads TGCGCCAGCAGCTGGACTTGGACAGGGAACACCGGGGAGCTGTTTTTT.

V is TRBV14 and J is TRBJ1-1; D is uncertain. Deletions cut 3 bases from V and 1 base from J, with 12 bases between. This CDR3 spans 15 amino acids. Germline-derived CDR1 and CDR2 are SGHDN and FVKESK. The CDR3 sequence: CASSQDGRKNTEAFF. The CDR3 bases are TGTGCCAGCAGCCAGGACGGACGGAAGAACACTGAAGCTTTCTTT. Variable domain in full (rest from reference TRBV14 and TRBJ1-1): EAGVTQFPSHSVIEKGQTVTLRCDPISGHDNLYWYRRVMGKEIKFLLHFVKESKQDESGMPNNRFLAERTGGTYSTLKVQPAELEDSGVYFCASSQDGRKNTEAFFGQGTRLTVV.

Only one count was recorded for this clone. This rearrangement joins TRBV11-2 to TRBJ1-1; D uncertain. The CDR3 is 15 amino acids. The germline gives CDR1 SGHAT, CDR2 FQNNGV. The germline V and J ends were trimmed by 0 bases and 4 bases, with 12 bases remaining between them. CDR3 amino acids: CASSLEYSLGTEAFF. DNA for the CDR3: TGTGCCAGCAGCTTAGAGTACTCACTCGGCACTGAAGCTTTCTTT.

Note on this clone: The sample has other DNA sequences that encode this CDR3 too. The chain uses TRBV28 and TRBJ2-4; D call uncertain. There are 12 residues in the CDR3. Per the germline V gene, CDR1 is MDHEN and CDR2 is SYDVKM. Trimming stripped 2 bases from V and 6 bases from J, with 5 bases between. Written as DNA, the CDR3 is TGTGCCAGCAGTTTAGGACGAAACATTCAGTACTTC. Translation gives CASSLGRNIQYF.

The chain links TRBV14 to TRBJ2-7; D is tentatively TRBD1 or TRBD2 (5 bases each). V lost 0 bases and J lost 7, with 19 bases in between. The CDR3 runs 16 residues. In germline, CDR1 is SGHDN, CDR2 FVKESK. The CDR3 nucleotides are TGTGCCAGCAGCCAAGATCTTGGACCCGGGGCTTGGGAGCAGTACTTC. Protein sequence: CASSQDLGPGAWEQYF. Filled out from reference TRBV14 and TRBJ2-7, the complete variable domain reads EAGVTQFPSHSVIEKGQTVTLRCDPISGHDNLYWYRRVMGKEIKFLLHFVKESKQDESGMPNNRFLAERTGGTYSTLKVQPAELEDSGVYFCASSQDLGPGAWEQYFGPGTRLTVT.

Remarks on this clone: The same CDR3 can be traced to other DNA sequences in this sample. The chain employs TRBV28 and TRBJ1-1; D unclear. The CDR3 contains 12 residues. V gave up 6 bases and J gave up 1 base, with 6 bases separating them. CDR1 is MDHEN, CDR2 SYDVKM, per germline. The CDR3 loop is CASRETNTEAFF. CDR3 DNA: TGTGCCAGCAGAGAGACGAACACTGAAGCTTTCTTT.

Worth noting for this clone: Other DNA sequences of this sample code for an identical CDR3. The chain is built from TRBV28 and TRBJ1-4, with a weak D call TRBD1 (6 bases). CDR1 MDHEN and CDR2 SYDVKM come from the germline V gene. Trimming shortened V by 3 bases and J by 7 bases, and 9 bases separated the two germline ends. This CDR3 contains 13 residues. CDR3 DNA sequence: TGTGCCAGCAGTTTGGGCAGGGGTGAAAAACTGTTTTTT. Amino acids: CASSLGRGEKLFF.

The chain employs TRBV5-1 and TRBJ1-2, with 7 nucleotides matching TRBD1. Per the germline V gene, CDR1 is SGHRS and CDR2 is YFSETQ. This CDR3 contains 13 residues. V shed 4 bases and J 4 bases; nucleotides not matched to a gene: 4. The CDR3 reads CASSAGQTYGYTF. The CDR3 DNA is TGCGCCAGCAGCGCGGGACAGACCTATGGCTACACCTTC. Looking up the rest from reference TRBV5-1 and TRBJ1-2 gives the full variable domain: KAGVTQTPRYLIKTRGQQVTLSCSPISGHRSVSWYQQTPGQGLQFLFEYFSETQRNKGNFPGRFSGRQFSNSRSEMNVSTLELGDSALYLCASSAGQTYGYTFGSGTRLTVV.

CDR3 DNA: TGTGCCTGGAGCGCGGGACTAGCGGGAGTCTCCGAGCAGTACTTC. As protein: CAWSAGLAGVSEQYF. The V and J genes are TRBV30 and TRBJ2-7, with 14 bases lining up with TRBD2. Germline V gene lookup returns CDR1 GTSNPN and CDR2 SVGIG (reference sequence). V shed 3 bases, J shed 6 bases, and the junction held 7 bases outside the gene matches. This CDR3 has 15 residues.

The V and J genes are TRBV19 and TRBJ2-2; TRBD1 is a possible D gene (5 bases). The CDR3 has 18 amino acids. Germline CDR1 LNHDA, CDR2 SQIVND (reference sequence). V was pared by 3 bases and J by 4 bases, with 21 bases between. CDR3 bases: TGTGCCAGTAGTATTTTGCCTGGGAATCAGGGTAGCACCGGGGAGCTGTTTTTT. This sequence encodes CASSILPGNQGSTGELFF. Filled out from reference TRBV19 and TRBJ2-2, the complete variable domain reads DGGITQSPKYLFRKEGQNVTLSCEQNLNHDAMYWYRQDPGQGLRLIYYSQIVNDFQKGDIAEGYSVSREKKESFPLTVTSAQKNPTAFYLCASSILPGNQGSTGELFFGEGSRLTVL.

V usage is TRBV5-5 and J usage is TRBJ2-2, with D tentatively TRBD1 or TRBD2 (5 bases each). Trimming pared 0 bases from V and 6 bases from J, leaving 9 bases between. CDR1 and CDR2 from the germline V gene are SGHKS and YYEKEE (reference sequence). The CDR3 has 14 residues. The CDR3 is CASSLGGDPGELFF. CDR3 in DNA: TGTGCCAGCAGCTTGGGTGGGGACCCCGGGGAGCTGTTTTTT.

This sequence joins TRBV4-1 and TRBJ2-7; D unclear. Trimming took 4 bases from V and 2 from J, leaving 12 bases between them. Germline values: CDR1 MGHRA, CDR2 YSYEKL. The CDR3 is made up of 14 amino acids. CDR3 in amino acids: CASSPSDGTYEQYF. The CDR3 coding sequence is TGCGCCAGCAGCCCCTCGGACGGCACCTACGAGCAGTACTTC.

This chain uses TRBV11-2 with TRBJ2-3, with 11 nucleotides matching TRBD2. Germline-derived CDR1 and CDR2 are SGHAT and FQNNGV. This CDR3 has 18 amino acids. Losses at the gene ends were 6 bases for V and 0 bases for J; bases not matched to a gene: 11. DNA of the CDR3: TGTGCCAGCAGTTTTTCCCCCGGGACTAGCGGTAGCACAGATACGCAGTATTTT. Its protein is CASSFSPGTSGSTDTQYF.

The chain carries TRBV7-2 and TRBJ2-1; 7 bases map to TRBD2. Germline V lookup: CDR1 SGHTA, CDR2 FQGNSA. With 2 bases clipped from V and 5 bases from J, the junction kept 6 bases outside the gene matches. CDR3 size: 15 residues. CDR3 nucleotides: TGTGCCAGCAGCTTATTAGCGGGTCTAAACAATGAGCAGTTCTTC. The encoded protein is CASSLLAGLNNEQFF.

As to this clone: Other DNA sequences within the sample encode an identical CDR3. V gene TRBV7-3 combines with J gene TRBJ2-1; D is possibly TRBD1 (5 bases). V lost 3 bases and J lost 5, with 8 bases in between. The V gene's germline CDR1 is SGHTA and CDR2 FQGTGA. This CDR3 is 13 amino acids long. The CDR3 DNA sequence: TGTGCCAGCAGCTTGGGGCGGAACAATGAGCAGTTCTTC. Protein: CASSLGRNNEQFF.

The chain uses TRBV9 and TRBJ1-1; no definite D call. Between the trimmed V and J ends, which lost 0 bases and 4 bases, there was a span of 10 bases. The CDR3 is made up of 14 amino acids. Germline-derived CDR1 and CDR2 are SGDLS and YYNGEE. Written as DNA, the CDR3 is TGTGCCAGCAGCGTAGGGAGAGGGCTCACTGAAGCTTTCTTT. This gives the protein CASSVGRGLTEAFF.

The chain links TRBV18 to TRBJ2-3; D is uncertain. Deletions cut 8 bases from V and 2 bases from J, with 14 bases between. Germline CDR1 KGHSH, CDR2 LQKENI. CDR3 length: 14 residues. CDR3 region: CASADSETTDTQYF. In nucleotides, the CDR3 is TGTGCCAGCGCCGATAGTGAGACCACAGATACGCAGTATTTT.

J is TRBJ2-3 and V is TRBV12-5; a possible D gene is TRBD2 (5 bases). Trimming took 7 bases from V and 2 from J, leaving 13 bases between them. The germline CDR1 and CDR2 sequences are LGHNT and FRNRAP. There are 14 residues in the CDR3. Written as DNA, the CDR3 is TGTGCTAGTGCCTTACGGGAACCCACAGATACGCAGTATTTT. Translated, it gives CASALREPTDTQYF.

A remark on this clone: This CDR3 is also generated by other DNA sequences in the sample. This sequence joins TRBV5-1 and TRBJ2-3; D uncertain. Germline CDR1 is SGHRS and CDR2 is YFSETQ. The CDR3 contains 15 residues. V lost 0 bases and J 2 bases, leaving 10 bases between the germline ends. CDR3 in amino acids: CASSLAGLDTDTQYF. The CDR3 bases are TGCGCCAGCAGCTTGGCAGGCCTAGACACAGATACGCAGTATTTT.

The chain joins TRBV28 to TRBJ1-2, with D tentatively TRBD1 (6 bases). Germline V gives CDR1 MDHEN, CDR2 SYDVKM. This CDR3 has 12 amino acids. Between the trimmed V and J ends, which lost 2 bases and 8 bases, there was a span of 9 bases. The CDR3 nucleotides are TGTGCCAGCAGTTTAGAGACAGGAGGCTACACCTTC. Its protein product is CASSLETGGYTF.

This sequence joins TRBV29-1 and TRBJ2-2, with D maybe TRBD1 (5 bases). The CDR3 sequence is 14 residues long. Trimming took off 4 bases at V and 2 bases at J, with 11 bases between the two ends. Germline assignment: CDR1 SQVTM and CDR2 ANQGSEA. The CDR3 coding sequence is TGCAGCGTTGGTATGGACACTAACACCGGGGAGCTGTTTTTT. Its translation is CSVGMDTNTGELFF.